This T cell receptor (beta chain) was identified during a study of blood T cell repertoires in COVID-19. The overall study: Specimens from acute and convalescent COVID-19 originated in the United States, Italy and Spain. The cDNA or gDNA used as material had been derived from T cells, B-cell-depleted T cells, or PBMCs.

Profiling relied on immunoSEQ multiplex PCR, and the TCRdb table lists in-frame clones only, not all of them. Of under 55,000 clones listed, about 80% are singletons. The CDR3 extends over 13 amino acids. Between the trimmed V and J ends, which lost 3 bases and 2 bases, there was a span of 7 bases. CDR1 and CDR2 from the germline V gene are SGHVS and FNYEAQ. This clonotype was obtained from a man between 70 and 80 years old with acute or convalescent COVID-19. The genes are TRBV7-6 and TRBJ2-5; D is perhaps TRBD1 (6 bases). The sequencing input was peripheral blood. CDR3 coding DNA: TGTGCCAGCAGCTTCCAGGGGCAAGAGACCCAGTACTTC. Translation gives CASSFQGQETQYF.